This entry describes one T cell receptor beta chain. This clone was observed once. No antigen is known for it. Base-call qualities are not available, and no considerably larger clone is one nucleotide away. Synthetic TCR analog templates were spiked into each PCR so that absolute template abundance could be estimated from read counts. Using the immunoSEQ assay, TCRbeta CDR3 regions were amplified from genomic DNA with bias-controlled V and J gene primers. Rearranged TCRbeta segments were sequenced at approximately 20X coverage. The paper's data handling went like this. Sequencing errors were corrected by clustering, and CDR3s were annotated against IMGT so that V, D and J genes could be assigned. Only productive TCRbeta rearrangements were used in downstream analyses, excluding out-of-frame or stop-codon sequences. Clonality was calculated as one minus the Shannon entropy normalized by the log of the number of unique productive sequences. Fisher's exact test with Benjamini-Hochberg correction, using a cutoff of adjusted p below 0.01, was how clones that differed between time points or between blood and tumor were identified. The immuneACCESS repertoire file appears here via TCRdb, limited to in-frame rearrangements. These files lack a portion of the clones; in checked studies, under half of the deficit traces to unresolved V genes, and the cause of the others is not known. Clonal size and the V and J genes are those of that table, whereas D and trimming came from the DNA. The sample table contains about 120,000 clones; only one count was recorded for approximately 90% of them. 1.5% to 2% of the sample belongs to the ten largest clones.

These data come from a study of PD-L1 blockade in urothelial cancer (TCRdb year 2017). Regarding the complete study: Every patient began therapy at some point between 2013 and 2015 and was given atezolizumab 1,200 mg intravenously every 3 weeks. A median of around 150,000 T cells and 83,000 or so unique TCRs was obtained from blood samples, and a median clonality of approximately 0.08 was observed. Pretreatment tumor samples and matched peripheral blood, collected serially before and after atezolizumab treatment, underwent TCR sequencing. Durable clinical benefit was achieved by nine patients and was not achieved by 20 patients. Pretreatment blood TCR-seq was available for about 27 patients, at least one posttreatment blood collection was obtained for approximately 25 patients, and tumor TCR-seq was available for approximately 25 patients. Patients had an ECOG performance status of 0 or 1 and had received between 0 and 3 prior chemotherapy regimens. In the same patients, whole exome sequencing and RNA sequencing of pretreatment tumors were performed in addition to TCR sequencing. About 90% of the roughly 30 patients were identified as males with urothelial cancer of bladder origin, and a prior smoking history was reported by 18 of 29 patients. An exploratory multi-omic analysis was conducted of the somatic, immune and clinical correlates of response to PD-L1 blockade with atezolizumab in urothelial cancer. Blood samples were analyzed at 3 weeks after treatment start (second dose) and at 6 weeks after treatment start. Durable clinical benefit was defined as a progression-free survival longer than 6 months, and TCR features were additionally tested against progression-free survival and overall survival.

The CDR3 goes from the cysteine to the phenylalanine over 12 residues. Only CDR3 DNA is held: 36 bases, read in frame from base 1. The germline V and J ends show losses of 8 bases and 4 bases respectively, and no gene match explains 7 bases of the junction. The germline V gene encodes CDR1 GTSNPN and CDR2 SVGIG (reference sequence). Points the paper makes about the study in general: Patients with durable benefit showed greater expansion of tumor-associated TCR clones in peripheral blood 3 weeks after starting treatment (n = 22, p = 0.022). A pretreatment peripheral blood TCR clonality below the median was linked to improved progression-free and overall survival. Small sample size (n ≈ 28) and many exploratory analyses mean the results are intended to be hypothesis-generating.

This specimen's time point label, interpreted: peripheral blood 6 weeks after treatment start. The cohort comprised about 30 patients with locally advanced or metastatic urothelial carcinoma treated at Memorial Sloan Kettering on a trial protocol. Peripheral blood mononuclear cells were collected pretreatment and during treatment, with between 1 and 8 total time points obtained per patient. The Qiagen DNeasy Blood extraction kit was used to purify genomic DNA from total PBMCs and tumor samples. PBMCs were collected pretreatment and during treatment, and were isolated and stored as previously described.

The sequenced sample was PBMCs, obtained around atezolizumab (anti-PD-L1) treatment. The V and J genes are TRBV30 and TRBJ2-5; 7 bases in the junction line up with TRBD1. The TCR comes from a man aged 55 to 70 with urothelial cancer. CDR3 sequence: CATHRGAETQYF. The DNA sequence reads TGTGCCACCCACAGGGGAGCAGAGACCCAGTACTTC.